The 18 T cell receptor beta chains given below trace back to one sample, sequenced in a study of T cells in Graves' hyperthyroidism and ophthalmopathy. Amplified TCR beta CDR3 regions derived from RNA transcripts. RT-PCR in the first round (using the HTBI primer set) targeted the TCR CDR3. A single record per CDR3 protein comes from TCRdb applying MiXCR to the multiplex PCR reads. The sample has around 520,000 distinct CDR3 sequences; around 15% are singletons. The sample was blood. These receptors originate from a woman aged 18-29 years with Graves' hyperthyroidism.

This clonotype was found many times. The chain employs TRBV6-1 and TRBJ2-3; possible D gene TRBD1, 6 bases. The CDR3 runs 13 residues. Between the trimmed V and J ends, which lost 6 bases and 2 bases, there was a span of 9 bases. Germline CDR1 reads MNHNS; CDR2 reads SASEGT. DNA of the CDR3: TGTGCCAGCAGCCACAGGGACACAGATACGCAGTATTTT. Its protein is CASSHRDTDTQYF.

V is TRBV10-2 and J is TRBJ2-5; TRBD1 matches at 7 bases. The CDR3 is 15 residues long. The germline V gene has CDR1 WSHSY and CDR2 SAAADI. Losses at the gene ends were 3 bases for V and 1 base for J; bases not matched to a gene: 5. The DNA of the CDR3 is TGCGCCAGCAGTGATGAGGGACAGACCCAAGAGACCCAGTACTTC. Protein: CASSDEGQTQETQYF.

This clonotype was seen many times. The chain combines TRBV28 with TRBJ2-7, with D possibly TRBD2 on 6 matching bases. The CDR3 contains 19 residues. Germline CDR1 reads MDHEN; CDR2 reads SYDVKM. Trimming shortened V by 1 base and J by 2 bases, and 24 bases separated the two germline ends. CDR3 protein: CASSLFPLPTRDSAYEQYF. In nucleotides, the CDR3 is TGTGCCAGCAGTTTATTCCCACTACCGACCAGGGACTCAGCCTACGAGCAGTACTTC.

This clonotype was counted at least ten times. The chain has TRBV7-9 and TRBJ1-2, with TRBD1 matching over 8 bases. The CDR3 runs to 13 residues. The V segment lost 6 bases and the J segment 6 bases; nucleotides outside the gene matches: 6. Looked up from germline, CDR1 is SEHNR and CDR2 is FQNEAQ (reference sequence). CDR3: CASRYPTGDGYTF. CDR3 DNA sequence: TGTGCCAGCAGATACCCGACAGGGGATGGCTACACCTTC. The whole variable domain, remainder taken from reference TRBV7-9 and TRBJ1-2, is DTGVSQNPRHKITKRGQNVTFRCDPISEHNRLYWYRQTLGQGPEFLTYFQNEAQLEKSRLLSDRFSAERPKGSFSTLEIQRTEQGDSAMYLCASRYPTGDGYTFGSGTRLTVV.

In regard to this clonotype: With a much larger clone just one base away, this may be a read error. The V call is TRBV27, the J call TRBJ1-5; 7 bases are shared with TRBD1. Germline V gene sequence: CDR1 MNHEY, CDR2 SMNVEV (reference sequence). The CDR3 contains 15 residues. CDR3 nucleotide sequence: TGTCCCAGCAGTTTGGGTCAGGGGGTCAATCAGCCCCAGCATTTT. This codes for CPSSLGQGVNQPQHF.

This clonotype was recorded once. This sequence may be a read error, since a much larger clone differs from it by one base. The rearrangement uses TRBV11-3 and TRBJ2-3; 7 bases match TRBD1. The CDR3 contains 17 residues. CDR1 SGHNT and CDR2 YENEEA come from the germline V gene. The trim removed 5 bases at V and 2 bases at J, leaving 13 bases unmatched. CDR3 DNA: TGTGCCAGCAGCGCCAACTCATGGGACAGAGACACAGATACGCAGTATTTT. This codes for CASSANSWDRDTDTQYF.

This clonotype was recorded many times. The V call is TRBV2, the J call TRBJ2-3; 7 nucleotides match TRBD1. The CDR3 sequence is 15 residues long. V was pared by 6 bases and J by 0 bases, with 6 bases of the junction left unmatched. Germline values: CDR1 SNHLY, CDR2 FYNNEI. CDR3 DNA: TGTGCCAGCAGCAGAAACAGGGGAAGCACAGATACGCAGTATTTT. This sequence encodes CASSRNRGSTDTQYF.

The chain has TRBV30 and TRBJ1-1; D not certain. This CDR3 is built from 12 residues. V was trimmed by 2 bases and J by 5 bases, leaving 9 bases between them. Per the germline V gene, CDR1 is GTSNPN and CDR2 is SVGIG (reference sequence). The CDR3 nucleotides are TGTGCCTGGAGTTCGTCGAGAACTGAAGCTTTCTTT. It translates to CAWSSSRTEAFF. Filled out from reference TRBV30 and TRBJ1-1, the complete variable domain reads SQTIHQWPATLVQPVGSPLSLECTVEGTSNPNLYWYRQAAGRGLQLLFYSVGIGQISSEVPQNLSASRPQDRQFILSSKKLLLSDSGFYLCAWSSSRTEAFFGQGTRLTVV.

The chain is built from TRBV5-1 and TRBJ1-2; the D gene is possibly TRBD1 (6 bases). Trimming removed 0 bases at V and 6 bases at J, with 18 bases between. CDR3 size: 16 residues. CDR1 SGHRS and CDR2 YFSETQ come from the germline V gene. The CDR3: CASSLDREKADHGYTF. The CDR3 DNA reads as TGCGCCAGCAGCTTGGACAGGGAGAAAGCGGATCATGGCTACACCTTC.

Many counts were recorded for this clonotype. The chain combines TRBV6-1 with TRBJ2-5; perhaps TRBD2 as D (6 bases). Germline CDR1 is MNHNS and CDR2 is SASEGT. Deletions cut 7 bases from V and 0 bases from J, with 12 bases between. The CDR3 length is 14 residues. The DNA for the CDR3 is TGTGCCAGCACCCCAGGCGGGGACCAAGAGACCCAGTACTTC. Its protein is CASTPGGDQETQYF.

This clonotype was recorded at least ten times. The rearrangement links TRBV20-1 to TRBJ2-2, with D maybe TRBD2 (5 bases). Germline V gene lookup returns CDR1 DFQATT and CDR2 SNEGSKA (reference sequence). CDR3 length equals 14 residues. Trimming left V 5 bases short and J 0 bases short, with 10 bases between. The CDR3 is CSAAGNTNTGELFF. The CDR3 DNA reads as TGCAGTGCTGCCGGGAACACGAACACCGGGGAGCTGTTTTTT.

This clonotype came up a few times. The rearrangement links TRBV3-1 to TRBJ1-2, with D possibly being TRBD1 (6 bases). V lost 0 bases to trimming and J lost 14 bases, with 13 bases between them. Germline lookup yields CDR1 LGHDT and CDR2 YNNKEL (reference sequence). The CDR3 length is 12 residues. The CDR3 bases are TGTGCCAGCAGCCAAGATAACAGGGCGGAGACCTTC. As protein: CASSQDNRAETF.

This clonotype came up many times. This chain joins TRBV11-2 and TRBJ2-2; TRBD1 agrees at 9 bases. Germline V gene data show CDR1 as SGHAT and CDR2 as FQNNGV. Trimming took 5 bases from V and 6 from J; bases not matched to a gene: 16. The CDR3 runs 18 residues. The CDR3 loop is CASSPTPASGQGSGELFF. The CDR3 DNA is TGTGCCAGCAGCCCAACGCCGGCCTCGGGACAGGGTTCCGGGGAGCTGTTTTTT.

This clonotype was picked up many times. The chain is built from TRBV4-2 and TRBJ1-6; 7 positions agree with TRBD1. Germline assignment: CDR1 LGHNA and CDR2 YNFKEQ. The CDR3 runs 16 residues. Unmatched junction bases numbered 7, after V lost 0 bases and J lost 8 bases. CDR3 coding DNA: TGTGCCAGCAGCCAAGAAGGTGGGACAGAGGATTCACCCCTCCACTTT. Translated, it gives CASSQEGGTEDSPLHF.

This clonotype was recorded at least ten times. This chain links TRBV6-1 with TRBJ2-1, with D tentatively TRBD2 (6 bases). The CDR3 loop spans 13 amino acids. The germline V and J ends were trimmed by 8 bases and 7 bases, with 15 bases remaining between them. CDR1 and CDR2 (germline): MNHNS, SASEGT. As DNA, the CDR3 is TGTGCCAGCCGGAAGGAGGGCCGAAATGAGCAGTTCTTC. Translated, it gives CASRKEGRNEQFF.

The chain combines TRBV9 with TRBJ2-1, with D tentatively TRBD1 or TRBD2 (6 bases each). Germline lookup yields CDR1 SGDLS and CDR2 YYNGEE. The CDR3 runs 16 residues. V was trimmed by 4 bases and J by 3 bases, leaving 17 bases between them. In nucleotides, the CDR3 is TGTGCCAGCAGCAATGGTGGGGGCGGGATCTACAATGAGCAGTTCTTC. It encodes CASSNGGGGIYNEQFF.

The chain combines TRBV20-1 with TRBJ1-2; D is undetermined. CDR3 length: 15 residues. In germline, CDR1 is DFQATT, CDR2 SNEGSKA (reference sequence). The V gene lost 0 bases and the J gene lost 5 bases, with 16 bases spanning the gap. CDR3 DNA: TGCAGTGCTAGAGATTTCGGTTCTGCCACGTATGGCTACACCTTC. Protein: CSARDFGSATYGYTF.

The chain recombines TRBV5-4 with TRBJ2-7; 10 bases fit TRBD2. V dropped 0 bases and J dropped 3; count of bases not matched to a gene: 9. The length of the CDR3 is 17 residues. The germline V gene has CDR1 SGHNT and CDR2 YYREEE (reference sequence). The CDR3 sequence is CASSLVASGSPDYEQYF. In nucleotides, the CDR3 is TGTGCCAGCAGCTTGGTTGCTAGCGGGAGCCCTGACTACGAGCAGTACTTC.